This T cell receptor beta chain was recorded in a study of OX40 agonist ivuxolimab in advanced cancers. Overall study context: One hepatocellular carcinoma and a couple of cutaneous melanoma patients partially responded. Points from the study as a whole: People who partly responded at 0.1-3.0 mg/kg had some of the least clonal expansion seen.

Repertoires were generated with immunoSEQ multiplex PCR, while TCRdb's copy carries only in-frame clones and drops some. The sample carries 60,000 or so clones, about 86% recorded once. Blood got drawn at baseline, again on cycle 4 day 1, and then on cycle 7 day 1. CDR3 length equals 15 residues. Trimming cost V 6 bases and J 0 bases, with 15 bases left between them. The germline V gene encodes CDR1 WNHNN and CDR2 SYGVQD (reference sequence). Concerning this clone itself: Its antigen is undetermined.

The TCR was taken from an adult with an advanced solid tumor such as melanoma, head and neck, liver or kidney cancer. The chain joins TRBV10-1 to TRBJ2-7; the D gene is possibly TRBD1 (6 bases). The sample consisted of CD4+ or CD8+ T cells sorted from blood, taken in a trial of the OX40 agonist ivuxolimab. CDR3 protein: CASSPDRKSSYEQYF. In DNA form, the CDR3 reads TGCGCCAGCAGCCCCGACAGGAAGAGCTCCTACGAGCAGTACTTC.